A selection of T cell receptor beta chains follows, all from one sample in a study of blood T cell repertoires in COVID-19. The protocol was immunoSEQ multiplex PCR, while the TCRdb copy is restricted to in-frame clones and leaves out a portion. This table holds approximately 230,000 clones, 80% to 90% found once. Sequencing was done on a sample of PBMCs or T cells enriched from blood (not recorded which). Receptors were obtained from a man younger than 30 who had recovered from COVID-19. Both conserved end residues are part of each CDR3. A D gene is named only where the DNA matches it firmly. Where a row states a size, it is once, few, many or the class of an expanded clone; other rows omit it.

V gene	D gene	clone size	CDR3 length	J gene	CDR3 DNA	CDR3 protein
TRBV3-1/TRBV3-2	-	-	12	TRBJ2-5	TGTGCCAGCAGCCAACGGGGAGAGACCCAGTACTTC	CASSQRGETQYF
TRBV15	-	-	13	TRBJ2-7	TGTGCCACCAGCAGAAGAGACAGATACGAGCAGTACTTC	CATSRRDRYEQYF
TRBV6-5	TRBD1	-	14	TRBJ2-3	TGTGCCAGCAGCCAAGGGACAGTCCCAGATACGCAGTATTTT	CASSQGTVPDTQYF
TRBV6-1	-	-	14	TRBJ1-2	TGTGCCAGCAGTGAAGATTGGGGAGACTATGGCTACACCTTC	CASSEDWGDYGYTF
TRBV10-3	TRBD1	-	16	TRBJ2-7	TGTGCCATCAGTAAGCTACCGGGACAGGGAACCTACGAGCAGTACTTC	CAISKLPGQGTYEQYF
TRBV5-3	-	-	14	TRBJ2-1	TGTGCCAGAAGCTTGCGGGGTTACCACAATGAGCAGTTCTTC	CARSLRGYHNEQFF
TRBV5-1	-	-	13	TRBJ1-1	TGCGCCAGCAGCTTGGCCCTCGGGTCGGTAGCTTTCTTT	CASSLALGSVAFF
TRBV18	-	-	13	TRBJ1-1	TGTGCCAGCTCACCGGCGGAGAACACTGAAGCTTTCTTT	CASSPAENTEAFF
TRBV5-4	TRBD2	-	16	TRBJ2-3	TGTGCCAGCAGCTTGGCCTGGACTAGCGGGAAAGATACGCAGTATTTT	CASSLAWTSGKDTQYF
TRBV5-1	-	-	16	TRBJ2-5	TGCGCCAGCACCTTGGGGGGACATACGATCCAAGAGACCCAGTACTTC	CASTLGGHTIQETQYF
TRBV28	TRBD1	once	14	TRBJ1-4	TGTGCCAGCAGCTTGGAGGGGGCCGGTGAAAAACTGTTTTTT	CASSLEGAGEKLFF
TRBV28	TRBD2	-	14	TRBJ2-5	TGTGCCAGCAGCCTTCCTGGACTAGCAGAGACCCAGTACTTC	CASSLPGLAETQYF
TRBV15	-	-	14	TRBJ2-7	TGTGCCCCAGCGTGGGGCGTACCCCCCTACGAGCAGTACTTC	CAPAWGVPPYEQYF
TRBV7-3	-	-	14	TRBJ2-3	TGTGCCAGCAGCTTACAGGGGAGCACAGATACGCAGTATTTT	CASSLQGSTDTQYF
TRBV18	TRBD2	-	15	TRBJ2-1	TGTGCCAGCTCACCAGGGACAGCGGGAGGCCAGGAGCAGTTCTTC	CASSPGTAGGQEQFF
TRBV5-1	-	-	14	TRBJ1-1	TGCGCCAGCAGGGAGGCTGGGACAAACACTGAAGCTTTCTTT	CASREAGTNTEAFF
TRBV5-1	TRBD1	-	13	TRBJ2-7	TGCGCCAGCAGCCAGGGGGAGTTGCGAGAGCAGTACTTC	CASSQGELREQYF
TRBV5-6	-	-	14	TRBJ1-1	TGTGCCAGCAGCTTGACAGGTATGAACACTGAAGCTTTCTTT	CASSLTGMNTEAFF
TRBV25-1	-	-	12	TRBJ1-2	TGTGCCAGCAGTGACAGGGCAGGAGGCTACACCTTC	CASSDRAGGYTF
TRBV19	-	-	18	TRBJ1-2	TGTGCCAGTAGTATCCCCTCAAGTCGGGGGGGCCGCTACTATGGCTACACCTTC	CASSIPSSRGGRYYGYTF
TRBV28	TRBD1	-	15	TRBJ1-1	TGTGCCAGCAGTCCCCCAACAGGGGCGGTGGTGGAAGCTTTCTTT	CASSPPTGAVVEAFF
TRBV6-5	TRBD1	-	15	TRBJ2-1	TGTGCCAGCAGATCCGGGACAGGGCCATACAATGAGCAGTTCTTC	CASRSGTGPYNEQFF
TRBV14	-	-	14	TRBJ2-5	TGTGCCAGCAGCCAAGGCCTCCTACAAGAGACCCAGTACTTC	CASSQGLLQETQYF
TRBV15	TRBD2	once	16	TRBJ2-7	TGTGCCACCAGCAGACTAGCGGGAGGGCCGAGGTACGAGCAGTACTTC	CATSRLAGGPRYEQYF
TRBV5-1	-	-	14	TRBJ2-7	TGCGCCAGCAGCTTGGACGTGGGAGTCTACGAGCAGTACTTC	CASSLDVGVYEQYF
TRBV7-8	TRBD2	-	18	TRBJ2-5	TGTGCCAGCAGCTTAGCAACTAGCGGGGGGCCCAAACAAGAGACCCAGTACTTC	CASSLATSGGPKQETQYF
TRBV19	-	-	15	TRBJ1-5	TGTGCCAGTAGTATTGGCGGGAATAGCAATCAGCCCCAGCATTTT	CASSIGGNSNQPQHF
TRBV5-1	TRBD1	-	15	TRBJ1-2	TGCGCCAGCAGCTTGGCGAGGGGGCTTGGTTATGGCTACACCTTC	CASSLARGLGYGYTF
TRBV28	-	-	15	TRBJ1-2	TGTGCCAGCAGTTCAATTCCGACAGGAAACTATGGCTACACCTTC	CASSSIPTGNYGYTF
TRBV19	-	-	13	TRBJ1-1	TGTGCCAGTAGTTATACACGGAACACTGAAGCTTTCTTT	CASSYTRNTEAFF
TRBV6-5	-	-	16	TRBJ2-6	TGTGCCAGCAGTTACTCTAGGGGCGGTGGGGCCAACGTCCTGACTTTC	CASSYSRGGGANVLTF
TRBV11-2	TRBD2	-	16	TRBJ2-7	TGTGCCAGCAGCTTAGGGGCTAGCGGGCACTCTGCTGAGCAGTACTTC	CASSLGASGHSAEQYF
TRBV4-1	-	-	21	TRBJ2-3	TGCGCCAGCAGCCAACGTCCAGGGCTCGGAAAGCCCTCCGCCAGATACGAGTTGCAGTATTTT	CASSQRPGLGKPSARYELQYF
TRBV7-9	-	-	15	TRBJ1-2	TGTGCCAGCAGCTTCGGGGGGTCCTTGAACTATGGCTACACCTTC	CASSFGGSLNYGYTF
TRBV4-1	-	-	15	TRBJ1-1	TGCGCCAGCAGCCAAGACGTGGGACACAACGCTGAAGCTTTCTTT	CASSQDVGHNAEAFF
TRBV28	TRBD1	-	13	TRBJ1-2	TGTGCCAGCAGTTTACAGGGGGCGGATGGCTACACCTTC	CASSLQGADGYTF
TRBV27	-	few	17	TRBJ1-3	TGTGCCAGCAGCCCACGCTTACAGGGTGGCTCTGGAAACACCATATATTTT	CASSPRLQGGSGNTIYF
TRBV7-2	TRBD1	-	15	TRBJ2-2	TGTGCCAGCAGATCCGGGACAGGGAGGACCGGGGAGCTGTTTTTT	CASRSGTGRTGELFF